This T cell receptor (beta chain) was sequenced for a study of blood T cell repertoires in COVID-19 (dated by TCRdb to 2020 to 2022). Some background on the complete study: The collaborator samples originated in the United States, Italy and Spain and spanned the acute and convalescent phases of COVID-19. The prospective study material was composed of cDNA or gDNA derived from T cells, B-cell-depleted T cells, or PBMCs. The dataset comprised deeply sampled blood TCRbeta repertoires from subjects exposed to, actively infected with, or recovered from COVID-19. The repertoires were released in a freely available public database meant as a resource for research on the immune response to SARS-CoV-2. The samples were drawn from two sources: the first 160 participants of the ongoing ImmuneRACE study, and approximately 1,300 subjects contributed by 6 global collaborators. Sample metadata almost always included a de-identified subject ID, COVID-19 status, age in years and sex. Where available, HLA class I and class II types were taken from metadata supplied by the sample provider and were not determined by assay-based typing.

The germline V and J ends show losses of 1 base and 8 bases respectively, and no gene match explains 7 bases of the junction. The CDR3, from cysteine to phenylalanine, totals 14 residues. The CDR3 DNA has 42 bases and is translated from base 1. From a lookup of the germline V gene (reference sequence), CDR1 and CDR2 are GTSNPN and SVGIG. Overall study outcomes, separate from this receptor: The quantity of clinical and demographic metadata differed by source and by participant and was supplied without curation.

TCRbeta CDR3 regions were amplified from genomic DNA using the immunoSEQ Assay, a bias-controlled multiplex PCR. The source study handled its data this way. The number of nucleated cells in each sample was estimated from the amplification of reference gene primers within the assay. To quantify the absolute abundance of each unique TCRbeta CDR3 rearrangement, sequence reads were collapsed and filtered. Productive Simpson clonality was computed per sample as the square root of Simpson's diversity index over productive rearrangements. TCRdb retrieved this table from immuneACCESS and kept in-frame rearrangements only. Not all clones are present; in checked studies, unresolved V genes account for under half, and no reason is known for the remainder. V and J calls and clone size come straight from that table; D and trimming were deduced from the DNA. The sample yields around 110,000 clones; approximately 90% were counted once. Under 2% of the sample lies in the top ten.

For this clone: The specificity of this receptor is unknown. No base qualities exist here, and no much larger clone lies one base off it.

The collaborating institutions used their own protocols to collect whole blood in K2EDTA tubes. For TCRbeta analysis, collaborator samples were shipped as frozen whole blood, as isolated PBMCs, or as DNA extracted from either sample type. The source of this sequence is a human donor with active COVID-19. The donor label of this sample is uncertain. Input material: peripheral blood. The sequence joins TRBV30 to TRBJ1-4, with 7 central nucleotides matching TRBD1. The DNA sequence is TGTGCCTGGAGTGGACAGGGTCCTGGGGAAAAACTGTTTTTT. It translates as CAWSGQGPGEKLFF.